The 11 T cell receptor beta chains below all came from one sample that was sequenced in a study of T-cell reconstitution after alpha-beta-depleted transplantation in children. The authors prepared the TCRbeta library with unique molecular identifiers. TCRdb used MiXCR to reprocess the PCR reads, holding one entry per CDR3 protein. The table lists about 640,000 distinct CDR3 sequences, approximately 13% of them singletons, with roughly 2.3% in the top ten. The sequencing here drew on PBMCs, mostly from graft donor cells, taken 360 days after TCRalphabeta/CD19-depleted stem cell transplant. These receptor sequences come from a male patient aged 5 to 17 who had a stem cell transplant for acute myeloid leukemia, so the T cells may come from the graft donor.

This clonotype was recorded at least ten times. This chain links TRBV7-2 with TRBJ2-1; TRBD2 aligns across 9 bases. Germline V lookup: CDR1 SGHTA, CDR2 FQGNSA. This CDR3 comprises 15 residues. With 1 base clipped from V and 7 bases from J, the junction kept 5 bases outside the gene matches. Here the CDR3 DNA reads TGTGCCAGCAGCTTAGTTGCGGGAGGGATTAATGAGCAGTTCTTC. Residues: CASSLVAGGINEQFF.

This clonotype was observed at least ten times. This sequence joins TRBV12-3 or TRBV12-4 and TRBJ1-1; D is unclear. V lost 0 bases and J lost 7, with 12 bases in between. The CDR3 loop spans 14 amino acids. In DNA, the CDR3 is TGTGCCAGCAGTTTAGCGGGTCCCCAAATTGAAGCTTTCTTT. This translates into CASSLAGPQIEAFF.

In its sample, this clonotype was seen a few times. The V and J genes are TRBV4-3 and TRBJ2-3, with D unclear. This CDR3 comprises 14 residues. Germline V gene data show CDR1 as LGHNA and CDR2 as YSLEER. Trimming stripped 0 bases from V and 0 bases from J, with 4 bases between. The CDR3 is CASSQDISTDTQYF. CDR3 in DNA: TGCGCCAGCAGCCAAGATATAAGCACAGATACGCAGTATTTT.

This clonotype has only a few counts. The CDR3 DNA follows: TGCGCCAGCAGCCTACAGATTACTAGCGGCCTCCAAGAGACCCAGTACTTC. Its protein product is CASSLQITSGLQETQYF. The V call is TRBV4-3, the J call TRBJ2-5, with 8 nucleotides matching TRBD2. Unmatched junction bases numbered 11, after V lost 4 bases and J lost 1 base. Germline-derived CDR1 and CDR2 are LGHNA and YSLEER. The length of the CDR3 is 17 residues.

This clonotype showed up many times. The gene calls are TRBV2 and TRBJ2-1; 9 bases map to TRBD2. The length of the CDR3 is 16 residues. Germline lookup yields CDR1 SNHLY and CDR2 FYNNEI. Losses at the gene ends were 10 bases for V and 1 base for J; bases not matched to a gene: 11. The CDR3 loop is CATGGLAGASYNEQFF. The CDR3, as DNA: TGTGCCACTGGGGGTTTAGCGGGAGCTTCCTACAATGAGCAGTTCTTC.

The chain recombines TRBV18 with TRBJ2-7; 13 bases map to TRBD2. The J segment lost 4 bases and the V segment lost 0 bases, leaving 3 bases of the junction unmatched. CDR3 length equals 16 residues. The germline V gene encodes CDR1 KGHSH and CDR2 LQKENI. The CDR3 sequence: CASSPPGLAGRYEQYF. CDR3 DNA: TGTGCCAGCTCACCACCGGGACTAGCGGGAAGATACGAGCAGTACTTC.

V gene TRBV7-2 combines with J gene TRBJ2-1; the D gene is possibly TRBD1 (6 bases). Between the trimmed V and J ends, which lost 6 bases and 8 bases, there was a span of 14 bases. Germline assignment: CDR1 SGHTA and CDR2 FQGNSA. This CDR3 region has 13 residues. In nucleotides, the CDR3 is TGTGCCAGCAGAAACAGGGATTGGGATGAGCAGTTCTTC. Protein product: CASRNRDWDEQFF.

The chain combines TRBV29-1 with TRBJ1-1, with D possibly TRBD1 on 5 matching bases. The CDR3 sequence is 14 residues long. The V end was cut by 3 bases, the J end by 4 bases, with 15 bases between. The V gene's germline CDR1 is SQVTM and CDR2 ANQGSEA. CDR3 region: CSVEGDREVTEAFF. The CDR3 DNA reads TGCAGCGTTGAGGGGGATAGGGAAGTCACTGAAGCTTTCTTT.

The sample holds a few counts of this clonotype. The rearrangement joins TRBV20-1 to TRBJ2-7; the D is unclear. The CDR3 totals 14 residues. Germline V gene sequence: CDR1 DFQATT, CDR2 SNEGSKA (reference sequence). V lost 0 bases and J 3 bases, leaving 12 bases between the germline ends. Here the CDR3 DNA reads TGCAGTGCTAGAGATCTGACTGGATACTACGAGCAGTACTTC. It specifies CSARDLTGYYEQYF.

This clonotype was seen only a few times. This chain links TRBV7-2 with TRBJ2-7, with 8 bases that match TRBD2. Germline values: CDR1 SGHTA, CDR2 FQGNSA. J gave up 6 bases and V 2 bases, and 6 bases lay outside the gene matches. The CDR3 has 14 residues. This chain's CDR3 is CASSLKAGVSEQYF. DNA for the CDR3: TGTGCCAGCAGCTTAAAAGCGGGAGTGAGCGAGCAGTACTTC. The whole variable domain, remainder taken from reference TRBV7-2 and TRBJ2-7, is GAGVSQSPSNKVTEKGKDVELRCDPISGHTALYWYRQSLGQGLEFLIYFQGNSAPDKSGLPSDRFSAERTGGSVSTLTIQRTQQEDSAVYLCASSLKAGVSEQYFGPGTRLTVT.

The chain joins TRBV28 to TRBJ2-3; D remains ambiguous. CDR3 length equals 17 residues. Germline CDR1 is MDHEN and CDR2 is SYDVKM. The ends were cut back, 1 base at V and 0 bases at J, with 14 bases in the middle. The CDR3 coding sequence is TGTGCCAGCAGTTTATCCCACTACGACCTTAGCACAGATACGCAGTATTTT. Protein product: CASSLSHYDLSTDTQYF.